The source of this TCR beta chain is a study of shared clonotypes between healthy human individuals. Study-level results: Relative to their counterparts shared across all four donors, non-shared clonotypes exhibited diminished generation probabilities. Genetic and exposure-history diversity was limited by the small donor number.

It was CD45RO-negative cells, positively selected for CCR7, that made up naive CD8 cells, with terminally differentiated effector memory CD45RA+ cells excluded. Deep-level settings were used for running the assay. Data came from immunoSEQ multiplex PCR; TCRdb stores just in-frame clones and leaves some out. The profile shows millions of clones, about 92% of them singletons. On this clone itself: Its specificity is unknown. At the DNA level, this CDR3 is encoded by other sequences in the same sample as well.

CDR1 is MNHEY and CDR2 is SMNVEV in the germline V gene (reference sequence). The CDR3 spans 14 residues. V lost 7 bases and J lost 0; bases outside the gene matches: 1. The source is a man aged 18-30 years in good health. Some clones in this sample may be carry-over from other donors' samples. The sample consisted of naive CD8+ T cells from PBMCs. This chain connects TRBV27 to TRBJ2-3; 10 bases fit TRBD2. CDR3 sequence: CASTTSGSTDTQYF. The DNA for the CDR3 is TGTGCCAGCACGACTAGCGGGAGCACAGATACGCAGTATTTT.